Listed here are 23 T cell receptor beta chains from one sample, sequenced in a study of T-cell reconstitution after alpha-beta-depleted transplantation in children. The TCRbeta library was prepared with unique molecular identifiers. One entry per CDR3 protein results from TCRdb running MiXCR on the PCR reads. This sample has 640,000 or so distinct CDR3 sequences; over 15% occur once, and the top ten carry about 1.1%. Here the sequenced sample was PBMCs from the stem cell graft donor, taken from the stem cell graft. Source of these receptors: a human donor who donated a stem cell graft to a child with acute myeloid leukemia.

This clonotype turned up a few times. The chain links TRBV7-2 to TRBJ2-1, with 8 bases lining up with TRBD1. This CDR3 is 17 amino acids long. V shed 4 bases, J shed 3 bases, and the junction held 11 bases outside the gene matches. The germline V gene encodes CDR1 SGHTA and CDR2 FQGNSA. CDR3 in amino acids: CASSSVPTGAIYNEQFF. The CDR3 DNA sequence: TGTGCCAGCAGCTCAGTCCCGACAGGGGCTATCTACAATGAGCAGTTCTTC.

This clonotype was seen only a few times. The chain couples TRBV5-1 to TRBJ1-1; 9 bases align to TRBD1. V lost 4 bases, J lost 0 bases, and 10 bases stayed unmatched. This CDR3 region has 17 residues. Germline V CDR1 and CDR2: SGHRS, YFSETQ. CDR3 nucleotide sequence: TGCGCCAGCAGCCCAGGGACAGGGAACAGGATGAACACTGAAGCTTTCTTT. This sequence encodes CASSPGTGNRMNTEAFF.

A few counts support this clonotype. This chain connects TRBV7-9 to TRBJ2-7; no clear D. This CDR3 has 12 amino acids. V lost 8 bases, J lost 4 bases, and 12 bases lay in between. Germline V gene data show CDR1 as SEHNR and CDR2 as FQNEAQ (reference sequence). CDR3 coding DNA: TGTGCCAGCCTACGGAGATTTTACGAGCAGTACGTC. Translating it yields CASLRRFYEQYV.

This clonotype appeared many times. The V call is TRBV29-1, the J call TRBJ2-1; 8 bases line up with TRBD2. CDR1 and CDR2 from the germline V gene are SQVTM and ANQGSEA. The CDR3 extends over 11 amino acids. CDR3 sequence reads: CGAGGYNEQFF. The CDR3 DNA reads as TGCGGGGCGGGGGGCTACAATGAGCAGTTCTTC.

The chain couples TRBV7-2 to TRBJ2-7, with D uncertain. This CDR3 contains 15 residues. Looked up from germline, CDR1 is SGHTA and CDR2 is FQGNSA. V lost 3 bases and J 0 bases, leaving 12 bases between the germline ends. CDR3 sequence: CASSFNGQSSYEQYF. The CDR3 nucleotides are TGTGCCAGCAGCTTTAACGGGCAAAGCTCCTACGAGCAGTACTTC.

The chain combines TRBV7-9 with TRBJ2-7, with TRBD1 matching 9 bases. CDR3 size: 16 residues. Germline values: CDR1 SEHNR, CDR2 FQNEAQ (reference sequence). The V segment lost 1 base and the J segment 0 bases; nucleotides outside the gene matches: 4. The CDR3 DNA reads as TGTGCCAGCAGCTTAGGGACAGGGGTCCACTCCTACGAGCAGTACTTC. Its translation: CASSLGTGVHSYEQYF.

This clonotype turned up a few times. The chain couples TRBV7-2 to TRBJ1-2; 7 positions match TRBD1. With V trimmed by 3 bases and J by 4 bases, 8 bases remained unmatched. Germline V CDR1 and CDR2: SGHTA, FQGNSA. The length of the CDR3 is 15 residues. This chain's CDR3 is CASSLYRGGSYGYTF. The CDR3 DNA sequence: TGTGCCAGCAGCTTGTACAGGGGAGGGTCCTATGGCTACACCTTC.

This clonotype showed up many times. The chain couples TRBV6-5 to TRBJ2-7; 13 positions agree with TRBD2. V lost 0 bases and J lost 4; bases outside the gene matches: 6. From germline, CDR1 is MNHEY and CDR2 SVGAGI. The CDR3 extends over 17 amino acids. CDR3: CASSYSTSGGSTYEQYF. DNA for the CDR3: TGTGCCAGCAGTTACTCGACTAGCGGGGGGTCTACGTACGAGCAGTACTTC.

This clonotype occurred a few times. In nucleotides, the CDR3 is TGCGCCAGCAGCCAAGACTCCTGGGAGACCCAGTACTTC. This sequence encodes CASSQDSWETQYF. V gene TRBV4-3 combines with J gene TRBJ2-5; no clear D. The V gene's germline CDR1 is LGHNA and CDR2 YSLEER. CDR3 length: 13 amino acids. The germline V and J ends were trimmed by 0 bases and 5 bases, with 7 bases remaining between them.

This clonotype was found many times. The genes are TRBV7-2 and TRBJ1-2; TRBD1 aligns across 7 bases. The CDR3 covers 15 residues. CDR1 is SGHTA, CDR2 FQGNSA, per germline. After removal of 5 bases from V and 6 bases from J, the junction contained 12 bases not matched to a gene. The CDR3 coding sequence is TGTGCCAGCAGCCCAGGGGGGGGCGTAGCGGATGGCTACACCTTC. This sequence encodes CASSPGGGVADGYTF.

This clonotype was counted many times. The CDR3 loop is CASGSPLGLNEQFF. The CDR3 nucleotides read TGTGCCAGCGGATCTCCGTTGGGGCTCAATGAGCAGTTCTTC. The V call is TRBV12-3 or TRBV12-4, the J call TRBJ2-1; D is possibly TRBD1 (5 bases). Deletions cut 8 bases from V and 6 bases from J, with 17 bases between. CDR3 length: 14 residues.

The CDR3 DNA reads TGTGCCAGCAGCTTAGGTCCTTCCTCGTGGCAGTACTTC. Amino acids: CASSLGPSSWQYF. The chain joins TRBV7-2 to TRBJ2-7; D ambiguous. The CDR3 is 13 amino acids. V was pared by 1 base and J by 9 bases, with 13 bases between. Germline values: CDR1 SGHTA, CDR2 FQGNSA.

Worth noting for this clonotype: This may be a read error: a much more frequent sequence differs by one nucleotide. The chain has TRBV7-2 and TRBJ2-1; D ambiguous. This CDR3 is built from 15 residues. Germline values: CDR1 SGHTA, CDR2 FQGNSA. V was clipped by 1 base and J by 0 bases, with 7 bases between them. Here the CDR3 DNA reads TGTGCCAGCAGCTTAGGGCACAGCTCCTACAATGAGCAGTTCTTC. Encoded protein: CASSLGHSSYNEQFF.

The table lists this clonotype with a few counts. The V gene is TRBV9, the J gene TRBJ2-2; D not certain. Germline V gives CDR1 SGDLS, CDR2 YYNGEE. The CDR3 contains 14 residues. V was cut by 0 bases and J by 3 bases, with 6 bases left in between. As DNA, the CDR3 is TGTGCCAGCAGCGTAGACACGTACACCGGGGAGCTGTTTTTT. It is translated as CASSVDTYTGELFF.

On this clonotype: This may stem from a read error, because a much larger clone lies one nucleotide away. The genes are TRBV3-1 and TRBJ2-5, with 10 bases identical to TRBD1. Germline V gives CDR1 LGHDT, CDR2 YNNKEL (reference sequence). CDR3 length equals 18 residues. Trimming removed 3 bases from V and 5 bases from J; junction bases left unmatched: 15. This CDR3 reads CASSHQTFGTGAHETQYF. CDR3 coding DNA: TGTGCCAGCAGCCATCAGACTTTTGGGACAGGGGCGCATGAGACCCAGTACTTC.

The chain recombines TRBV12-3 or TRBV12-4 with TRBJ1-1; no clear D. This CDR3 is 14 amino acids long. V lost 7 bases to trimming and J lost 1 base, with 13 bases between them. The CDR3 DNA reads TGTGCCAGCAAACTAGACGGACCGAACACTGAAGCTTTCTTT. Encoded protein: CASKLDGPNTEAFF.

This clonotype appeared many times. The gene calls are TRBV10-3 and TRBJ1-1, with TRBD1 as a possible D gene (6 bases). This CDR3 contains 13 residues. Germline CDR1 ENHRY, CDR2 SYGVKD. V lost 6 bases and J lost 6, with 14 bases in between. The chain's CDR3 is CAISRQDGSEAFF. The CDR3 nucleotides read TGTGCCATCAGCCGACAGGACGGGTCTGAAGCTTTCTTT.

CDR3 bases: TGTGCCAGCAGCTTAGCTGGGACAGCTTTTGAAGCTTTCTTT. Protein: CASSLAGTAFEAFF. The chain is built from TRBV7-2 and TRBJ1-1; 7 nucleotides match TRBD1. This CDR3 comprises 14 residues. With V trimmed by 0 bases and J by 7 bases, 5 bases remained unmatched. Germline loops: CDR1 SGHTA, CDR2 FQGNSA.

V gene TRBV7-2 combines with J gene TRBJ1-5; tentative D call: TRBD1 (6 bases). The CDR3 totals 16 residues. Per the germline V gene, CDR1 is SGHTA and CDR2 is FQGNSA. Trimming removed 5 bases from V and 0 bases from J, with 14 bases in between. The CDR3 sequence: CASSKQGRYSNQPQHF. Written as DNA, the CDR3 is TGTGCCAGCAGCAAACAGGGCCGCTATAGCAATCAGCCCCAGCATTTT.

This clonotype was counted at least ten times. The chain has TRBV20-1 and TRBJ2-7; 7 bases are a match to TRBD2. The CDR3 is 11 residues long. V dropped 5 bases and J dropped 7; count of bases not matched to a gene: 5. Germline V CDR1 and CDR2: DFQATT, SNEGSKA (reference sequence). DNA for the CDR3: TGCAGTGCTCCCCGGGGGGAGGAGCAGTACGTC. It encodes CSAPRGEEQYV.

This chain joins TRBV7-8 and TRBJ2-7; D gene uncertain. CDR1 SGHVS and CDR2 FQNEAQ come from the germline V gene. V lost 2 bases and J lost 3, with 14 bases in between. This CDR3 has 15 amino acids. The CDR3 DNA is TGTGCCAGCAGCTTAAGAGATGTACAACTCTACGAGCAGTACTTC. Encoded protein: CASSLRDVQLYEQYF.

This clonotype has at least ten counts. This chain uses TRBV29-1 with TRBJ1-1; D is unresolved. The V gene's germline CDR1 is SQVTM and CDR2 ANQGSEA. The CDR3 covers 13 residues. V gave up 7 bases and J gave up 0 bases, with 12 bases separating them. The CDR3 region is CSAEIFMNTEAFF. The CDR3 coding sequence is TGCAGCGCCGAGATTTTTATGAACACTGAAGCTTTCTTT.

The chain links TRBV15 to TRBJ2-6; 7 bases agree with TRBD1. From germline, CDR1 is LNHNV and CDR2 YYDKDF (reference sequence). The CDR3 runs 16 residues. V was pared by 7 bases and J by 4 bases, with 10 bases of the junction left unmatched. The CDR3 DNA sequence: TGTGCCACCAACAAGGGACAGCCCTCCGGGGCCAACGTCCTGACTTTC. Protein sequence: CATNKGQPSGANVLTF.